Listed below are T cell receptor beta chains from one sample, sequenced in a study of response to subunit inactivated influenza vaccine. From the RT-PCR reads, TCRdb called clonotypes with MiXCR, one entry per CDR3 protein. The repertoire holds roughly 520,000 distinct CDR3 sequences, with around 25% as singletons. Specimen: CD4+ T cells sorted from PBMCs, collected about 5 days after vaccination. These receptors originate from a man in his fifties or sixties who received an inactivated influenza vaccine. The CDR3 runs from the conserved cysteine through the conserved F or W. The D gene is left open where the match is weak. Some rows have no size entry. The others give once, few or many, or a class for an expanded clone.

V gene	D gene	clone size	J gene	CDR3 protein	CDR3 DNA
TRBV5-1	-	-	TRBJ2-5	CASSYRLGETQYF	TGCGCCAGCAGCTATAGGCTAGGAGAGACCCAGTACTTC
TRBV7-9	TRBD2	-	TRBJ2-1	CASSPGRASNEQFF	TGTGCCAGCAGCCCAGGGAGGGCCTCTAATGAGCAGTTCTTC
TRBV10-3	-	-	TRBJ1-3	CAISPGAGNTIYF	TGTGCCATCAGTCCAGGGGCTGGAAACACCATATATTTT
TRBV5-1	TRBD1	few	TRBJ2-7	CASSNTGGSEYEQYF	TGCGCCAGCAGTAATACAGGGGGAAGTGAGTACGAGCAGTACTTC
TRBV20-1	TRBD1	-	TRBJ2-5	CSARDSTGDRETQYF	TGCAGTGCTAGAGATTCGACAGGGGATCGGGAGACCCAGTACTTC
TRBV5-1	-	few	TRBJ2-7	CASSGKSRDGEQYF	TGCGCCAGCAGCGGCAAATCCAGGGATGGGGAGCAGTACTTC
TRBV29-1	TRBD2	many	TRBJ2-7	CSVEETTSGNEQYF	TGCAGCGTTGAGGAGACGACTAGCGGCAACGAGCAGTACTTC
TRBV11-1	TRBD2	-	TRBJ2-2	CASSFPWLAGGHAGELFF	TGTGCCAGCAGCTTTCCCTGGCTAGCGGGAGGACACGCCGGGGAGCTGTTTTTT
TRBV5-1	-	once	TRBJ2-1	CASRVRQVSSYNEQFF	TGCGCCAGCAGGGTACGACAGGTCAGCTCCTACAATGAGCAGTTCTTC
TRBV12-3/TRBV12-4	-	few	TRBJ1-1	CASSQPQVEAFF	TGTGCCAGCAGCCAGCCCCAGGTTGAAGCTTTCTTT
TRBV5-1	-	-	TRBJ2-3	CASRQAGQNTDTQYF	TGCGCCAGCAGGCAAGCGGGACAGAACACAGATACGCAGTATTTT
TRBV5-1	-	once	TRBJ1-5	CASSLEGVGGNQPQHF	TGCGCCAGCAGCTTGGAAGGGGTGGGAGGCAATCAGCCCCAGCATTTT
TRBV2	TRBD1	few	TRBJ1-5	CASSGTGANQPQHF	TGTGCCAGCAGTGGGACAGGGGCAAATCAGCCCCAGCATTTT
TRBV4-1	-	-	TRBJ2-7	CASSQGTGHKTYEQYF	TGCGCCAGCAGCCAAGGAACGGGACACAAAACCTACGAGCAGTACTTC
TRBV20-1	TRBD2	-	TRBJ2-2	CSASARGGLGELFF	TGCAGTGCTAGTGCGCGGGGGGGCCTCGGGGAGCTGTTTTTT
TRBV7-7	-	once	TRBJ2-7	CASSPEWGGEQYF	TGTGCTAGCAGTCCCGAATGGGGCGGCGAGCAGTACTTC
TRBV7-9	-	-	TRBJ2-7	CASSHVAQPLHEQYF	TGTGCCAGCAGCCACGTGGCTCAGCCGCTCCACGAGCAGTACTTC
TRBV3-1	-	few	TRBJ2-5	CASSQVRRQGGTQYF	TGTGCCAGCAGCCAAGTACGTCGGCAGGGCGGGACCCAGTACTTC
TRBV7-9	-	-	TRBJ1-4	CASRGRANEKLFF	TGTGCCAGCAGAGGTCGGGCTAATGAAAAACTGTTTTTT
TRBV11-2	TRBD1	-	TRBJ2-5	CASSLVMGQGKVETQYF	TGTGCCAGCAGCTTAGTCATGGGACAGGGGAAGGTAGAGACCCAGTACTTC
TRBV12-3/TRBV12-4	-	few	TRBJ1-4	CASSLGLRNEKLFF	TGTGCCAGCAGTTTGGGCCTCAGAAATGAAAAACTGTTTTTT
TRBV7-6	TRBD2	-	TRBJ2-3	CASSLARSLAGDTDTQYF	TGTGCCAGCAGCTTAGCGAGATCGCTAGCGGGGGACACAGATACGCAGTATTTT
TRBV5-1	-	few	TRBJ2-3	CASSSSGQSTDTQYF	TGCGCCAGCAGCTCCTCAGGACAGTCAACAGATACGCAGTATTTT
TRBV4-3	-	many	TRBJ2-7	CASSQEGNRAPYEQYF	TGCGCCAGCAGCCAAGAAGGCAACAGGGCTCCCTACGAGCAGTACTTC
TRBV6-5	-	-	TRBJ2-7	CASSYWGAYEQYF	TGTGCCAGCAGTTACTGGGGCGCCTACGAGCAGTACTTC
TRBV29-1	-	-	TRBJ2-6	CSVGEGAGANVLTF	TGCAGCGTTGGTGAGGGAGCTGGGGCCAACGTCCTGACTTTC
TRBV5-1	TRBD2	few	TRBJ2-3	CASSSWTSGFTDTQYF	TGCGCCAGCAGCTCATGGACTAGCGGATTCACAGATACGCAGTATTTT
TRBV7-2	-	-	TRBJ1-2	CASSLGGRSGYGYTF	TGTGCCAGCAGCTTAGGGGGCCGCAGTGGCTATGGCTACACCTTC
TRBV7-8	TRBD2	-	TRBJ2-1	CASRPAIRLAGISYNEQFF	TGTGCCAGCAGACCCGCGATTAGACTAGCGGGGATATCCTACAATGAGCAGTTCTTC
TRBV27	TRBD2	few	TRBJ2-3	CASSLRLAGTVDTQYF	TGTGCCAGCAGTTTACGGCTAGCGGGGACCGTAGATACGCAGTATTTT
TRBV7-9	-	many	TRBJ2-7	CASNPDGRWHEQYF	TGTGCCAGCAACCCGGACGGACGATGGCACGAGCAGTACTTC
TRBV20-1	-	many	TRBJ2-1	CSAEKFYEQFF	TGCAGTGCTGAGAAGTTCTATGAGCAGTTCTTC
TRBV29-1	-	many	TRBJ1-1	CSVELHQNTEAFF	TGCAGCGTTGAACTACACCAGAACACTGAAGCTTTCTTT
TRBV29-1	-	-	TRBJ1-2	CSCTVNYGYTF	TGCAGCTGCACAGTAAACTATGGCTACACCTTC
TRBV20-1	-	-	TRBJ2-7	CSAFGTGREQYF	TGCAGTGCTTTCGGGACGGGACGCGAGCAGTACTTC
TRBV3-1	TRBD1	-	TRBJ2-3	CASSQAGTGGTDTQYF	TGTGCCAGCAGCCAAGCCGGGACAGGGGGTACAGATACGCAGTATTTT
TRBV5-1	-	-	TRBJ2-2	CASSLQGPSNTGELFF	TGCGCCAGCAGCTTGCAGGGCCCCTCGAACACCGGGGAGCTGTTTTTT
TRBV29-1	-	-	TRBJ2-7	CSVVFSYAEQYF	TGCAGCGTTGTCTTTTCCTACGCGGAGCAGTACTTC
TRBV11-1	TRBD1	many	TRBJ2-7	CASSPRTGNYEQYF	TGTGCCAGCAGCCCAAGGACAGGGAACTACGAGCAGTACTTC
TRBV7-2	-	-	TRBJ2-7	CAGSYITGTEQYF	TGTGCCGGCAGTTATATTACAGGGACCGAGCAGTACTTC
TRBV12-3/TRBV12-4	TRBD1	-	TRBJ2-5	CASSPGTGQKTQYF	TGTGCCAGCAGTCCGGGGACAGGGCAGAAGACCCAGTACTTC
TRBV20-1	TRBD2	few	TRBJ2-7	CSAWGLRLAGLDSYEQYF	TGCAGTGCCTGGGGCCTGAGACTAGCGGGGCTGGATTCCTACGAGCAGTACTTC
TRBV7-2	-	many	TRBJ2-3	CASSLVVEDTQYF	TGTGCCAGCAGCTTAGTAGTTGAAGATACGCAGTATTTT
TRBV5-1	-	-	TRBJ2-1	CASSSQAASSYNEQFF	TGCGCCAGCAGCTCGCAAGCGGCTAGCTCCTACAATGAGCAGTTCTTC
TRBV5-5	TRBD2	-	TRBJ2-5	CASSSLFGRGKETQYF	TGTGCCAGCAGCTCACTGTTCGGGCGGGGGAAAGAGACCCAGTACTTC
TRBV24-1	-	-	TRBJ2-7	CATSELGEQYF	TGTGCCACCAGTGAGCTGGGTGAGCAGTACTTC
TRBV9	-	-	TRBJ2-5	CASSVAGVNQETQYF	TGTGCCAGCAGCGTAGCGGGAGTAAACCAAGAGACCCAGTACTTC
TRBV7-2	-	few	TRBJ2-7	CASSLTYHPRYEQYF	TGTGCCAGCAGCTTAACGTATCATCCTCGATACGAGCAGTACTTC
TRBV7-2	-	few	TRBJ2-1	CASSLRGTYEQFF	TGTGCCAGCAGTCTTCGGGGGACCTATGAGCAGTTCTTC
TRBV12-3/TRBV12-4	TRBD1	few	TRBJ2-5	CASTKTGGSETQYF	TGTGCCAGCACGAAGACAGGGGGCTCGGAGACCCAGTACTTC
TRBV20-1	TRBD2	-	TRBJ2-3	CSARSTGGYTDTQYF	TGCAGTGCACGTTCGACGGGGGGTTACACAGATACGCAGTATTTT
TRBV6-4	TRBD1	-	TRBJ1-4	CASSRTGEGLEKLFF	TGTGCCAGCAGCCGCACAGGGGAAGGGCTCGAAAAACTGTTTTTT
TRBV12-3/TRBV12-4	TRBD2	-	TRBJ2-7	CASSPSPTSVEQYF	TGTGCCAGCAGTCCAAGCCCTACTAGCGTCGAGCAGTACTTC
TRBV20-1	-	-	TRBJ2-5	CSAGSGTFEETQYF	TGCAGTGCTGGATCGGGGACTTTTGAAGAGACCCAGTACTTC
TRBV20-1	TRBD1	-	TRBJ2-4	CSVPQGAGENIQYF	TGCAGTGTCCCACAGGGGGCTGGGGAAAACATTCAGTACTTC
TRBV3-1	-	-	TRBJ1-1	CASSSSAGEAFF	TGTGCCAGCAGCTCTTCGGCGGGTGAAGCTTTCTTT